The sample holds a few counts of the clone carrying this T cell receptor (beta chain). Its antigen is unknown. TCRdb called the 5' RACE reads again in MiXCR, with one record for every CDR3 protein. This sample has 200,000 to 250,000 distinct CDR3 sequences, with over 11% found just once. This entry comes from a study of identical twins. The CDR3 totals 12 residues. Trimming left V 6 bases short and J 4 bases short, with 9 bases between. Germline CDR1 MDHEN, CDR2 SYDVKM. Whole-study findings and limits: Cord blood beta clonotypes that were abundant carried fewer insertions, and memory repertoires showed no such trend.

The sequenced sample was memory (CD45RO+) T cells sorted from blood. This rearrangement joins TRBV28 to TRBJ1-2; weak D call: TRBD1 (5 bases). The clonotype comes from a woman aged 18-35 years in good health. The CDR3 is CASRPGTYGYTF. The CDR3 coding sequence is TGTGCCAGCAGACCCGGGACCTATGGCTACACCTTC.